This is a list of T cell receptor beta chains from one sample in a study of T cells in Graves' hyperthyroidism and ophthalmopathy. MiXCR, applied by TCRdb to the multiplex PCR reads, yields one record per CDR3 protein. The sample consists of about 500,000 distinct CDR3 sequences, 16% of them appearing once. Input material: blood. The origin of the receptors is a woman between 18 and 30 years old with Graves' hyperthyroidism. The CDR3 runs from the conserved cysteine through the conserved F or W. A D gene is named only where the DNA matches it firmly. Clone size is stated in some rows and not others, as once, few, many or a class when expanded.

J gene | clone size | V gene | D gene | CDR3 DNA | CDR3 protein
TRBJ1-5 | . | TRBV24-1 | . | TGTGCCACCAGTGCCGCGGACGGGAATCAGCCCCAGCATTTT | CATSAADGNQPQHF
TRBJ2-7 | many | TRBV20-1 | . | TGCAGTGCTAGGAGGGTGCGGGTTCCCTACGAGCAGTACTTC | CSARRVRVPYEQYF
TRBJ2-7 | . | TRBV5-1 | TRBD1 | TGCGCCAGCAGCTTGGAATCAGCAGGGGGTACCTACGAGCAGTACTTC | CASSLESAGGTYEQYF
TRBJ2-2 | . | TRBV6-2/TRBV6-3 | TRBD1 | TGTGCCAGCAGTTACTCGACCCTCTGGACAGGGCATCCCGGGGAGCTGTTTTTT | CASSYSTLWTGHPGELFF
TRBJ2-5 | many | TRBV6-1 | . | TGTGCCAGCAGTTTCGGTGATAAAGCGGAGACCCAGTACTTC | CASSFGDKAETQYF
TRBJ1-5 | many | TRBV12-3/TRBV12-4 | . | TGTGCCAGCAGTTTTCGGTCCCCTAATCAGCCCCAGCATTTT | CASSFRSPNQPQHF
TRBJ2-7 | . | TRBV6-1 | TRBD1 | TGTGCCAGCAGTCTAGTGGGGACAGGGGTCTACGAGCAGTACTTC | CASSLVGTGVYEQYF
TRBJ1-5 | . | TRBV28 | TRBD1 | TGTGCCAGCAGTTTATGGACAGGGGGTCGTCAGCCCCAGCATTTT | CASSLWTGGRQPQHF
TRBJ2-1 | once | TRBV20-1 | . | TGCAGTGCTAGGGGTTTCGGGTTGTCCTACAATGATCAGTTCTTC | CSARGFGLSYNDQFF
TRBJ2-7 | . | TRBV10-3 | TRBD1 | TGTGCCATCAGCCGGGACAGGGACCTCGAGCAGTACTTC | CAISRDRDLEQYF
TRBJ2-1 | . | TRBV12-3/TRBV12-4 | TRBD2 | TGTGCCAGCAGTTTAGCGGACAGCGGGAGTTACAATGAGCAGTTCTTC | CASSLADSGSYNEQFF
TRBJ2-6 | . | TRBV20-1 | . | TGCAGTGCTAGAGATATGGGGACCGGGGCCAACGTCCTGACTTTC | CSARDMGTGANVLTF
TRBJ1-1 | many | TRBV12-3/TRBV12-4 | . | TGTGCCAGCAGTTACGGGTTCATGAACACTGAAGCTTTCTTT | CASSYGFMNTEAFF
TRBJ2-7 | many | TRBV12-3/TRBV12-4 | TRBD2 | TGTGCCAGCAGGGGGTCACAGCGGGAGGCCATCCGGCTGCAGTACTTC | CASRGSQREAIRLQYF
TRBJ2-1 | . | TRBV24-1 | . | TGTGCCACCAAACGCCAGGAGCAGTTCTTC | CATKRQEQFF
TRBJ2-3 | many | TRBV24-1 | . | TGTGCCACCAGTGACCCCCCCACAGATACGCAGTATTTT | CATSDPPTDTQYF
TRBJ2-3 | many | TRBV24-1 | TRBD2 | TGTGCCACCAGTGATCCCCGAACTAGCGGGAGAACAGATACGCAGTATTTT | CATSDPRTSGRTDTQYF
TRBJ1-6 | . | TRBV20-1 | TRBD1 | TGCAGTGTTCCAGAACCCGCCAGGGGGAATTCACCCCTCCACTTT | CSVPEPARGNSPLHF
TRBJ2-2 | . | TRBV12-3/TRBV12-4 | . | TGTGCCAGCGACTCCCGCGGTTCGAACACCGGGGAGCTGTTTTTT | CASDSRGSNTGELFF
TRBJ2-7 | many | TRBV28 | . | TGTGCCAGCAGTTTAGCGGCAGGAACAGTCTACGAGCAGTACTTC | CASSLAAGTVYEQYF
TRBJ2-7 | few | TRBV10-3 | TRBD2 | TGTGCCAACCGCGACGGGACTAGCGGGGGCGAGCAGTACTTC | CANRDGTSGGEQYF
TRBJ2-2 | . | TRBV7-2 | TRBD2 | TGTGCCAGCACCGCGGGGGGGACCAAGAACACCGGGGAGCTGTTTTTT | CASTAGGTKNTGELFF
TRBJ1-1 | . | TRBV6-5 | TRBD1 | TGTGCCAGCAGTTACTTGGGACAGGGTGAAGCTTTCTTT | CASSYLGQGEAFF
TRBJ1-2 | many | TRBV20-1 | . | TGCAGTGCTAGAGTCGGGGGTTCTAACTATGGCTACACCTTC | CSARVGGSNYGYTF
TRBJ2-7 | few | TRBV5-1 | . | TGCGCCAGCAGCTTCGAACAGTCCTACGAGCAGTACTTC | CASSFEQSYEQYF
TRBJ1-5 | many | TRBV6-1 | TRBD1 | TGTGCCAGCAAGGACAGGGATGGTCAGCCCCAGCATTTT | CASKDRDGQPQHF
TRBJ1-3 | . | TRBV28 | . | TGTGCCAGCAGTTTTTTTGGGGGGGGTGGAAACACCATATATTTT | CASSFFGGGGNTIYF
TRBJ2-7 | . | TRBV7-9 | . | TGTGCCAGCAGCTTAATTCGGGCGGCGGGGCTATCCTACGAGCAGTACTTC | CASSLIRAAGLSYEQYF
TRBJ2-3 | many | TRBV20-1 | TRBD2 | TGCAGAGGGACTAGCGGGAGGGGAAGCACAGATACGCAGTATTTT | CRGTSGRGSTDTQYF
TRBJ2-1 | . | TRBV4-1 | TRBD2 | TGCGCCAGCAGCCCGAGACTAGCGGGAGGATATCGCAATGAGCAGTTCTTC | CASSPRLAGGYRNEQFF
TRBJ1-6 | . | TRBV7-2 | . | TGTGCCAGCAGCACCGGACGGAGCTATAATTCACCCCTCCACTTT | CASSTGRSYNSPLHF
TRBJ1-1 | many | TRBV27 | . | TGTGCCAGCAGTTTAACCCGGGGCACAAGTACTGAAGCTTTCTTT | CASSLTRGTSTEAFF
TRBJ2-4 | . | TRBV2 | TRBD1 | TGTGCCAGCAGTAGACCCACCGGGACAGGGGTAGCCAAAAACATTCAGTACTTC | CASSRPTGTGVAKNIQYF
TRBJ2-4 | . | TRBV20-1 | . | TGCAGTGCCCTTTCGGGGGAGCCCAAAAACATTCAGTACTTC | CSALSGEPKNIQYF
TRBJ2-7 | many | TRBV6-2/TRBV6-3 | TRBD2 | TGTGCCAGCAACCCGGGACTAGCGGGCTACGAGCAGTACTTC | CASNPGLAGYEQYF
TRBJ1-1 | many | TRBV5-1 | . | TGTGCCAGCAGCTTACGGGGGACTGAAGCTTTCTTT | CASSLRGTEAFF
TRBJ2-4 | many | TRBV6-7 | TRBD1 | TGTGCCAGCAGAGAGGGACAGGGGGCTTCCAAAAACATTCAGTACTTC | CASREGQGASKNIQYF
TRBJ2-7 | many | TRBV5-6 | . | TGTGCCAGCAGCGCGGGACCGTTGGATTTCGAGCAGTACTTC | CASSAGPLDFEQYF
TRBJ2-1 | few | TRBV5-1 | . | TGCGCCAGCAGCTTAGATGTGGGGATCTACAATGAGCAGTTCTTC | CASSLDVGIYNEQFF
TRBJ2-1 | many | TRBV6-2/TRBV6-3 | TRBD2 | TGTGCCAGCCTTGCGCGGGGGGCCAACAATGAGCAGTTCTTC | CASLARGANNEQFF
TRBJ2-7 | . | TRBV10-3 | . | TGTGCCATCAGTGAGTCGGGCAGAAGCTACGAGCAGTACTTC | CAISESGRSYEQYF
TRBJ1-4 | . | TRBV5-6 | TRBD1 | TGTGCCAGCAGCTTGGGTTGGACAGGGGAACTGTTTTTT | CASSLGWTGELFF
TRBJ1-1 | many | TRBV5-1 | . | TGCGCCAGCAGCTTAGGTGACGTGAACACTGAAGCTTTCTTT | CASSLGDVNTEAFF
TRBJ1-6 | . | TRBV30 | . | TGTGCCTGGAGTGTTGGAGTAAGGTCACCCCTCCACTTT | CAWSVGVRSPLHF
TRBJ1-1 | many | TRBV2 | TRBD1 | TGTGCCAGCAGTGAAATGACAGGGGACACTGAAGCTTTCTTT | CASSEMTGDTEAFF
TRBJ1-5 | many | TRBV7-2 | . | TGTGCCAGCAGCCCCCTACGGGGTTTAGGGCAGCCCCAGCATTTT | CASSPLRGLGQPQHF
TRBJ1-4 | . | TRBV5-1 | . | TGCACCAGCAGCTTGGAGGGCGCTCGTAATGAAAAACTGTTTTTT | CTSSLEGARNEKLFF